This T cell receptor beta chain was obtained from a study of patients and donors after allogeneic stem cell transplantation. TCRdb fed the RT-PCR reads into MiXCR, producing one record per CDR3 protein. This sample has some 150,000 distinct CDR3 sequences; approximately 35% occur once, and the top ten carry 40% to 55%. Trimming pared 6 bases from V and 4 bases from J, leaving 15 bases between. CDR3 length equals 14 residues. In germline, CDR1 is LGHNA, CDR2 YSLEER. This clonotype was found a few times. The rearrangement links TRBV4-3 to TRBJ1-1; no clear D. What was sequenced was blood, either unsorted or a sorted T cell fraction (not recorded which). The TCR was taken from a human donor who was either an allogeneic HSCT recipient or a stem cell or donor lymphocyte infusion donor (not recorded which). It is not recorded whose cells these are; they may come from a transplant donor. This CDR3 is CASSLGRIPTEAFF. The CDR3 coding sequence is TGCGCCAGCAGTCTAGGACGCATACCCACTGAAGCTTTCTTT.